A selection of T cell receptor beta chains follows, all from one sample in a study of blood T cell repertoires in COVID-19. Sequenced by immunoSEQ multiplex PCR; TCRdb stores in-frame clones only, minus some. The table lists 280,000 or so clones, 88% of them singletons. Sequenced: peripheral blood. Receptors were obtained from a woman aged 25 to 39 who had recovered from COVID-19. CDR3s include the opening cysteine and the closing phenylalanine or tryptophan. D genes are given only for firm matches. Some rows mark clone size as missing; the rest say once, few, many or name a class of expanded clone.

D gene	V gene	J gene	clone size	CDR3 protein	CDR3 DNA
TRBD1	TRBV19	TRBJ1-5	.	CASSSSGTGGGRNQPQHF	TGTGCCAGTAGTAGCAGCGGGACAGGGGGAGGTCGCAATCAGCCCCAGCATTTT
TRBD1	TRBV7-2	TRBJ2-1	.	CASSDRGHYEQFF	TGTGCCAGCTCGGACAGGGGGCACTATGAGCAGTTCTTC
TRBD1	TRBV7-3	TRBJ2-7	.	CASSSTGVVDEQYF	TGTGCCAGCAGCTCGACAGGGGTAGTTGACGAGCAGTACTTC
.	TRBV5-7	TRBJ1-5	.	CASTPQGGQPQHF	TGTGCCAGCACACCTCAGGGAGGGCAGCCCCAGCATTTT
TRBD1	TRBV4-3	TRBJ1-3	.	CASSQVVGTEIGNTIYF	TGCGCCAGCAGCCAAGTTGTAGGGACAGAGATTGGAAACACCATATATTTT
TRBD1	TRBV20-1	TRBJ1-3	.	CSASQGGMNTIYF	TGCAGTGCTAGTCAAGGGGGCATGAACACCATATATTTT
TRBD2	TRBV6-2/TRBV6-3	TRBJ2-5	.	CASSSDRRTSGVETQYF	TGTGCCAGCAGTTCTGACAGGAGAACTAGCGGGGTAGAGACCCAGTACTTC
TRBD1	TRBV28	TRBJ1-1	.	CASREDRGVTEAFF	TGTGCCAGCAGAGAGGACAGGGGGGTCACTGAAGCTTTCTTT
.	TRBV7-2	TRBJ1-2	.	CASSFQGTYGYTF	TGTGCCAGCAGCTTCCAGGGGACCTATGGCTACACCTTC
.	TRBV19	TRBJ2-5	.	CASSTGGHPSGETQYF	TGTGCCAGTAGTACGGGCGGGCACCCGAGCGGAGAGACCCAGTACTTC
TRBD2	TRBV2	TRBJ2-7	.	CASTLTGGSYEQYF	TGTGCCAGCACTTTGACGGGGGGTTCCTACGAGCAGTACTTC
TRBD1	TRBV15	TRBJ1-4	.	CATSGQGYEKLFF	TGTGCCACCAGCGGACAGGGGTATGAAAAACTGTTTTTT
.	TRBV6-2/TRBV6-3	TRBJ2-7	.	CASSPELTRSASYEQYF	TGTGCCAGCAGCCCCGAACTAACGAGGTCAGCCTCCTACGAGCAGTACTTC
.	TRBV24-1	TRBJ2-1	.	CAVRGGGYNEQFF	TGTGCTGTCCGGGGAGGGGGGTACAATGAGCAGTTCTTC
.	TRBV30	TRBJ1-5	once	CAWNGGGGPQHF	TGTGCCTGGAATGGCGGGGGGGGGCCCCAGCATTTT
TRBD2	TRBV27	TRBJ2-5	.	CASSYRLAGGRETQYF	TGTGCCAGCAGCTATCGACTAGCGGGGGGCCGAGAGACCCAGTACTTC
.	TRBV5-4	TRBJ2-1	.	CASLPRDRSSYNEQFF	TGTGCCAGCTTACCCCGGGATAGGAGCTCCTACAATGAGCAGTTCTTC